This T cell receptor (beta chain) was sequenced in a study of shared clonotypes between healthy human individuals. Study-level background: The plates for each donor numbered three CD4 naive, three CD4 memory, two CD8 naive and one CD8 memory.

Germline CDR1 SGHRS, CDR2 YFSETQ. The CDR3 runs 15 residues. V lost 1 base and J lost 5, with 13 bases in between. In the naive CD8 group, cells lacked CD45RO and were positively selected for CCR7, so terminally differentiated effector memory CD45RA+ cells were left out. The authors' processing: ImmunoSEQ sequences covered only the junction and lacked quality scores; filtering therefore differed. Generated by immunoSEQ multiplex PCR, the TCRdb table keeps only in-frame clones and is missing some. That table gives V, J and clone size, and the DNA gave D and trimming. Of about 2.1 million clones listed, more than 85% are singletons.

Sequencing input: naive CD8+ T cells from PBMCs. V usage is TRBV5-1 and J usage is TRBJ2-1, with unresolved D. The receptor comes from a man younger than 30 in good health. Some clones in this sample may be carry-over from other donors' samples. CDR3 loop: CASSLMRLPNNEQFF. The CDR3 nucleotides read TGCGCCAGCAGCTTGATGCGACTTCCTAACAATGAGCAGTTCTTC.